These 24 T cell receptor beta chains originate from one sample sequenced in a study of PD-L1 blockade in urothelial cancer. Time point here: pretreatment peripheral blood. Profiling relied on immunoSEQ multiplex PCR, and the TCRdb table lists in-frame clones only, not all of them. The repertoire holds some 100,000 clones, with approximately 88% as singletons. Specimen: PBMCs, collected around atezolizumab (anti-PD-L1) treatment. Every receptor here comes from a woman older than 75 with urothelial cancer.

This chain joins TRBV5-1 and TRBJ2-1, with 13 positions matching TRBD2. Germline CDR1 reads SGHRS; CDR2 reads YFSETQ. CDR3 length equals 14 residues. Trimming at V came to 0 bases and at J to 15 bases, leaving 6 bases not matched to a gene. CDR3 sequence (DNA): TGCGCCAGCAGCTTGGGGACTAGCGGGAGCCCCCGGTTCTTC. Translating it yields CASSLGTSGSPRFF.

This clone was detected only once. This sequence joins TRBV28 and TRBJ1-5, with D unresolved. V was clipped by 7 bases and J by 0 bases, with 10 bases between them. This CDR3 contains 14 residues. CDR1 and CDR2 from the germline V gene are MDHEN and SYDVKM. Here the CDR3 reads CASTRRGSNQPQHF. CDR3 in DNA: TGTGCCAGCACCCGAAGAGGTAGCAATCAGCCCCAGCATTTT.

This chain links TRBV5-4 with TRBJ2-2; TRBD1 aligns across 9 bases. Germline V gene sequence: CDR1 SGHNT, CDR2 YYREEE (reference sequence). V dropped 4 bases and J dropped 3; count of bases not matched to a gene: 7. The CDR3 extends over 16 amino acids. The CDR3 sequence: CASSPTGGAYTGELFF. DNA of the CDR3: TGTGCCAGCAGCCCCACAGGGGGCGCATACACCGGGGAGCTGTTTTTT.

The CDR3 nucleotides are TGTGCCAGCAGCACCGCACAGGGGTTCGAGACCCAGTACTTC. Translating gives CASSTAQGFETQYF. V usage is TRBV7-9 and J usage is TRBJ2-5; TRBD1 matches 7 bases. V dropped 5 bases and J dropped 5; count of bases not matched to a gene: 8. CDR1 is SEHNR and CDR2 is FQNEAQ in the germline V gene (reference sequence). This CDR3 has 14 amino acids. The full variable domain, completed using reference TRBV7-9 and TRBJ2-5, is DTGVSQNPRHKITKRGQNVTFRCDPISEHNRLYWYRQTLGQGPEFLTYFQNEAQLEKSRLLSDRFSAERPKGSFSTLEIQRTEQGDSAMYLCASSTAQGFETQYFGPGTRLLVL.

The chain couples TRBV29-1 to TRBJ2-7; 8 nucleotides line up with TRBD2. Germline CDR1 SQVTM, CDR2 ANQGSEA. The CDR3 is 12 residues long. The junction had 5 bases not matched to a gene; V was cut back by 7 bases and J by 3 bases. CDR3 nucleotide sequence: TGCAGCGCGACTAGCGTCGGCTACGAGCAGTACTTC. Translated, it gives CSATSVGYEQYF.

This clone was observed a single time. V gene TRBV2 combines with J gene TRBJ2-3; 9 nucleotides align to TRBD2. Germline CDR1 SNHLY, CDR2 FYNNEI. This CDR3 has 16 residues. Germline trimming cut 6 bases from V and 2 bases from J; bases unmatched to any gene: 9. The CDR3: CASRFEASGITDTQYF. CDR3 coding DNA: TGTGCCAGCAGATTTGAAGCTAGCGGGATCACAGATACGCAGTATTTT.

The chain is built from TRBV28 and TRBJ2-4; 13 nucleotides line up with TRBD2. CDR3 length: 16 residues. With 6 bases clipped from V and 8 bases from J, the junction kept 10 bases outside the gene matches. Germline CDR1 is MDHEN and CDR2 is SYDVKM. The CDR3, as DNA: TGTGCCAGCAGCCCCACTAGCGGGAGGGCCCTGGACATTCAGTACTTC. Translating it yields CASSPTSGRALDIQYF. Using reference TRBV28 and TRBJ2-4 for the parts outside the CDR3, the full variable domain is DVKVTQSSRYLVKRTGEKVFLECVQDMDHENMFWYRQDPGLGLRLIYFSYDVKMKEKGDIPEGYSVSREKKERFSLILESASTNQTSMYLCASSPTSGRALDIQYFGAGTRLSVL.

This clone showed up just once. V usage is TRBV9 and J usage is TRBJ2-7, with 10 bases aligning to TRBD1. Per the germline V gene, CDR1 is SGDLS and CDR2 is YYNGEE. Losses at the gene ends were 2 bases for V and 7 bases for J; bases not matched to a gene: 9. This CDR3 has 15 amino acids. In DNA, the CDR3 is TGTGCCAGCAGCGTCTCCGCGGGACAGGGGTGGGAGCAGTACTTC. This codes for CASSVSAGQGWEQYF.

The DNA of the CDR3 is TGTGCCAGCAGCGCTACCCTTTTGAACACTGAAGCTTTCTTT. Translating gives CASSATLLNTEAFF. The chain recombines TRBV9 with TRBJ1-1; D unclear. Trimming left V 3 bases short and J 0 bases short, with 9 bases between. Germline lookup yields CDR1 SGDLS and CDR2 YYNGEE. This CDR3 contains 14 residues.

The chain links TRBV28 to TRBJ2-7; 7 bases line up with TRBD2. CDR3 length: 15 residues. J was trimmed by 0 bases and V by 5 bases; bases with no gene match: 7. Germline loops: CDR1 MDHEN, CDR2 SYDVKM. As DNA, the CDR3 is TGTGCCAGCAGTCCCCCGGGGGGAATCTCCTACGAGCAGTACTTC. It yields the protein CASSPPGGISYEQYF. Looking up the rest from reference TRBV28 and TRBJ2-7 gives the full variable domain: DVKVTQSSRYLVKRTGEKVFLECVQDMDHENMFWYRQDPGLGLRLIYFSYDVKMKEKGDIPEGYSVSREKKERFSLILESASTNQTSMYLCASSPPGGISYEQYFGPGTRLTVT.

In its sample, this clone was seen once. The chain couples TRBV30 to TRBJ1-1; D is undetermined. Trimming took 5 bases from V and 6 from J, leaving 16 bases between them. The length of the CDR3 is 13 residues. The germline V gene has CDR1 GTSNPN and CDR2 SVGIG (reference sequence). CDR3 nucleotides: TGTGCCTGGCTCCAACCAGGTAAGGCTGAAGCTTTCTTT. Translated, it gives CAWLQPGKAEAFF.

The rearrangement joins TRBV2 to TRBJ1-5; D possibly corresponds to TRBD1 (5 bases). Trimming left V 6 bases short and J 4 bases short, with 13 bases between. In germline, CDR1 is SNHLY, CDR2 FYNNEI. The CDR3 extends over 14 amino acids. The CDR3 DNA sequence: TGTGCCAGCAGGCCGGGGGGGGGAAATCAGCCCCAGCATTTT. This encodes CASRPGGGNQPQHF.

V usage is TRBV6-5 and J usage is TRBJ2-6, with D possibly matching TRBD1 (6 bases). CDR3 length: 15 amino acids. Trimming shortened V by 6 bases and J by 4 bases, and 13 bases separated the two germline ends. Germline CDR1 and CDR2: MNHEY and SVGAGI. The CDR3 protein is CASSPQGNGANVLTF. Written as DNA, the CDR3 is TGTGCCAGCAGCCCTCAGGGGAACGGGGCCAACGTCCTGACTTTC.

The table lists this clone with a few counts. The chain uses TRBV6-1 and TRBJ2-2, with a possible D match to TRBD1 (6 bases). The CDR3 spans 15 residues. Per germline, CDR1 MNHNS and CDR2 SASEGT. Trimming removed 3 bases at V and 4 bases at J, with 12 bases between. The CDR3 coding sequence is TGTGCCAGCAGTGAGGGGGCAGCCCTCACCGGGGAGCTGTTTTTT. Its translation is CASSEGAALTGELFF.

CDR3 sequence reads: CASSLTSGPNEQFF. In nucleotides, the CDR3 is TGTGCCAGCAGTTTGACTAGCGGGCCAAATGAGCAGTTCTTC. V is TRBV28 and J is TRBJ2-1; 10 bases are a match to TRBD2. The CDR3 is made up of 14 amino acids. The germline V gene encodes CDR1 MDHEN and CDR2 SYDVKM. V trimming: 3 bases; J trimming: 7 bases; junction bases outside the gene matches: 3. The full variable domain, completed using reference TRBV28 and TRBJ2-1, is DVKVTQSSRYLVKRTGEKVFLECVQDMDHENMFWYRQDPGLGLRLIYFSYDVKMKEKGDIPEGYSVSREKKERFSLILESASTNQTSMYLCASSLTSGPNEQFFGPGTRLTVL.

The chain uses TRBV19 and TRBJ1-1; D perhaps matches TRBD1 (6 bases). Germline CDR1 and CDR2: LNHDA and SQIVND (reference sequence). V was pared by 3 bases and J by 1 base, with 9 bases between. This CDR3 is 14 amino acids long. CDR3 bases: TGTGCCAGTAGTATGAGGGACAAGAACACTGAAGCTTTCTTT. It codes for CASSMRDKNTEAFF. The variable domain in full, completed from reference TRBV19 and TRBJ1-1, reads DGGITQSPKYLFRKEGQNVTLSCEQNLNHDAMYWYRQDPGQGLRLIYYSQIVNDFQKGDIAEGYSVSREKKESFPLTVTSAQKNPTAFYLCASSMRDKNTEAFFGQGTRLTVV.

The chain is built from TRBV28 and TRBJ1-1; D gene ambiguous. Germline V lookup: CDR1 MDHEN, CDR2 SYDVKM. There are 11 residues in the CDR3. V was shortened by 3 bases and J by 11 bases, with 10 bases between the two germline ends. The CDR3 region has the DNA TGTGCCAGCAGTTTGAGGGATCAGGCTTTCTTT. Residues: CASSLRDQAFF.

This chain links TRBV5-1 with TRBJ1-4; 7 bases agree with TRBD1. The CDR3 spans 14 residues. CDR1 SGHRS and CDR2 YFSETQ come from the germline V gene. V was pared by 0 bases and J by 7 bases, with 3 bases of the junction left unmatched. The chain's CDR3 is CASSLGTGGEKLFF. CDR3 in DNA: TGCGCCAGCAGCTTGGGGACAGGAGGTGAAAAACTGTTTTTT.

This sequence joins TRBV11-2 and TRBJ2-1; 8 bases are a match to TRBD2. This CDR3 spans 16 amino acids. J gave up 9 bases and V 2 bases, and 12 bases lay outside the gene matches. CDR1 and CDR2 from the germline V gene are SGHAT and FQNNGV. CDR3 sequence (DNA): TGTGCCAGCAGCTTACGTGGGAGCGGGGGAGGGGGTGAGCAGTTCTTC. It specifies CASSLRGSGGGGEQFF.

The rearrangement links TRBV9 to TRBJ1-3; D gene unclear. CDR3 length: 14 residues. The germline V and J ends were trimmed by 6 bases and 0 bases, with 10 bases remaining between them. CDR1 is SGDLS, CDR2 YYNGEE, per germline. CDR3 nucleotides: TGTGCCAGCACCCCAGGATCCTCTGGAAACACCATATATTTT. Protein: CASTPGSSGNTIYF.

The J gene is TRBJ2-7, the V gene TRBV11-2, with D possibly being TRBD1 (6 bases). Germline V CDR1 and CDR2: SGHAT, FQNNGV. The CDR3 length is 14 residues. The V end was cut by 5 bases, the J end by 7 bases, with 18 bases between. The CDR3 bases are TGTGCCAGCAGCCTCCGACAGGACCCGGGGGAGCAGTACTTC. It encodes CASSLRQDPGEQYF.

The rearrangement links TRBV27 to TRBJ2-1, with 11 bases matching TRBD2. CDR1 MNHEY and CDR2 SMNVEV come from the germline V gene (reference sequence). The CDR3 covers 17 residues. Losses at the gene ends were 7 bases for V and 5 bases for J; bases not matched to a gene: 13. CDR3 in DNA: TGTGCCAGCACCAGAAGATCACTAGCGGGAGTTGACAATGAGCAGTTCTTC. Protein product: CASTRRSLAGVDNEQFF.

This clone occurred once. J is TRBJ1-3 and V is TRBV11-2; the D is unclear. With 4 bases removed from V and 4 bases from J, the gap between germline ends came to 14 bases. Germline V gives CDR1 SGHAT, CDR2 FQNNGV. The CDR3 extends over 15 amino acids. CDR3 amino acids: CASSSLVYGGNTIYF. The CDR3 DNA sequence: TGTGCCAGCAGCTCCCTAGTATACGGGGGAAACACCATATATTTT.

The rearrangement uses TRBV18 and TRBJ1-2, with 7 bases lining up with TRBD1. V lost 6 bases to trimming and J lost 2 bases; unmatched junction nucleotides: 3. CDR1 and CDR2 (germline): KGHSH, LQKENI. The CDR3 contains 13 residues. CDR3 coding DNA: TGTGCCAGCTCCAACAGGGGAAACTATGGCTACACCTTC. Translating it yields CASSNRGNYGYTF.